Listed here are 23 T cell receptor beta chains from one sample, sequenced in a study of PD-L1 blockade in urothelial cancer. Assay used: immunoSEQ multiplex PCR; TCRdb lists only in-frame clones, some missing. This table has 40,000 to 45,000 clones, more than 70% appearing once. The sample consisted of PBMCs, taken around atezolizumab (anti-PD-L1) treatment. These TCRs come from an older woman with urothelial cancer.

This chain joins TRBV7-8 and TRBJ1-5; tentative D call: TRBD1 (6 bases). This CDR3 spans 17 amino acids. The ends were cut back, 1 base at V and 3 bases at J, with 16 bases in the middle. Germline CDR1 is SGHVS and CDR2 is FQNEAQ. DNA of the CDR3: TGTGCCAGCAGCTTAGTGGCCGGCAGGGGACCCAATCAGCCCCAGCATTTT. Protein sequence: CASSLVAGRGPNQPQHF.

The CDR3 reads CATSRQGWNGANVLTF. In DNA form, the CDR3 reads TGTGCCACCAGCAGACAGGGGTGGAATGGGGCCAACGTCCTGACTTTC. The rearrangement links TRBV15 to TRBJ2-6, with TRBD1 as a possible D gene (6 bases). CDR1 and CDR2 (germline): LNHNV, YYDKDF (reference sequence). The CDR3 extends over 16 amino acids. V was trimmed by 2 bases and J by 3 bases, leaving 11 bases between them. Supplemented by reference TRBV15 and TRBJ2-6, the full variable domain reads DAMVIQNPRYQVTQFGKPVTLSCSQTLNHNVMYWYQQKSSQAPKLLFHYYDKDFNNEADTPDNFQSRRPNTSFCFLDIRSPGLGDTAMYLCATSRQGWNGANVLTFGAGSRLTVL.

The gene calls are TRBV6-1 and TRBJ2-7, with TRBD2 as a possible D gene (5 bases). Trimming left V 0 bases short and J 6 bases short, with 9 bases between. The CDR3 covers 13 residues. Per the germline V gene, CDR1 is MNHNS and CDR2 is SASEGT. The CDR3 DNA follows: TGTGCCAGCAGTGAAGCGCGAGGGTCCGAGCAGTACTTC. Protein product: CASSEARGSEQYF.

The chain uses TRBV27 and TRBJ1-1; no definite D call. The CDR3 has 14 residues. Germline V lookup: CDR1 MNHEY, CDR2 SMNVEV (reference sequence). Trimming shortened V by 1 base and J by 1 base, and 7 bases separated the two germline ends. The CDR3 here is CASSLLAGNTEAFF. Here the CDR3 DNA reads TGTGCCAGCAGTTTATTGGCGGGGAACACTGAAGCTTTCTTT.

This chain uses TRBV7-2 with TRBJ1-1, with unresolved D. Looked up from germline, CDR1 is SGHTA and CDR2 is FQGNSA. The CDR3 spans 13 residues. V was pared by 5 bases and J by 1 base, with 8 bases between. The CDR3 DNA reads as TGTGCCAGCAGCGGAGTTCCGAACACTGAAGCTTTCTTT. Amino acids: CASSGVPNTEAFF.

The count of this clone is one. The genes are TRBV7-9 and TRBJ1-4; tentatively, D is TRBD1 (5 bases). The CDR3 runs 19 residues. CDR1 and CDR2 (germline): SEHNR, FQNEAQ (reference sequence). Trimming pared 5 bases from V and 0 bases from J, leaving 22 bases between. The DNA of the CDR3 is TGTGCCAGCAGCACTCTAAGGGGCATCTGGGGAACAACTAATGAAAAACTGTTTTTT. Amino acids: CASSTLRGIWGTTNEKLFF.

The chain joins TRBV28 to TRBJ2-1; no definite D call. Deletions cut 5 bases from V and 1 base from J, with 12 bases between. This CDR3 has 15 amino acids. Germline CDR1 MDHEN, CDR2 SYDVKM. Written as DNA, the CDR3 is TGTGCCAGCAGTCTAGAGGCGGCTTCCTACAATGAGCAGTTCTTC. Translating gives CASSLEAASYNEQFF.

This chain links TRBV7-2 with TRBJ2-3; a possible D gene is TRBD2 (6 bases). With 4 bases removed from V and 4 bases from J, the gap between germline ends came to 15 bases. CDR1 is SGHTA and CDR2 is FQGNSA in the germline V gene. The CDR3 extends over 15 amino acids. CDR3: CASSWGLSTADTQYF. CDR3 nucleotide sequence: TGTGCCAGCAGCTGGGGACTTAGTACCGCAGATACGCAGTATTTT. The complete variable domain, with remaining parts taken from reference TRBV7-2 and TRBJ2-3, reads GAGVSQSPSNKVTEKGKDVELRCDPISGHTALYWYRQSLGQGLEFLIYFQGNSAPDKSGLPSDRFSAERTGGSVSTLTIQRTQQEDSAVYLCASSWGLSTADTQYFGPGTRLTVL.

The chain has TRBV9 and TRBJ2-7; TRBD1 agrees at 9 bases. This CDR3 region has 15 residues. Germline CDR1 reads SGDLS; CDR2 reads YYNGEE. V trimming: 3 bases; J trimming: 2 bases; junction bases outside the gene matches: 6. The CDR3 sequence is CASSAAGQGAYEQYF. The CDR3 DNA sequence: TGTGCCAGCAGCGCGGCGGGACAGGGAGCCTACGAGCAGTACTTC.

The rearrangement joins TRBV2 to TRBJ1-4; no firm D call. The V gene lost 6 bases and the J gene lost 0 bases, with 14 bases spanning the gap. Germline CDR1 and CDR2: SNHLY and FYNNEI. The CDR3 is 16 residues long. CDR3 region: CASSHSDIATNEKLFF. As DNA, the CDR3 is TGTGCCAGCAGCCATTCCGACATTGCAACTAATGAAAAACTGTTTTTT. Supplemented by reference TRBV2 and TRBJ1-4, the full variable domain reads EPEVTQTPSHQVTQMGQEVILRCVPISNHLYFYWYRQILGQKVEFLVSFYNNEISEKSEIFDDQFSVERPDGSNFTLKIRSTKLEDSAMYFCASSHSDIATNEKLFFGSGTQLSVL.

The J gene is TRBJ1-1, the V gene TRBV18, with D tentatively TRBD1 (5 bases). The V end was cut by 3 bases, the J end by 0 bases, with 11 bases between. This CDR3 is built from 15 residues. Germline loops: CDR1 KGHSH, CDR2 LQKENI. The CDR3 coding sequence is TGTGCCAGCTCACCGGGGCCGAACTTGAACACTGAAGCTTTCTTT. It is translated as CASSPGPNLNTEAFF.

The sample holds one count of this clone. The CDR3 sequence is CATSIPQGQGETQYF. The CDR3 nucleotides read TGTGCCACCAGCATCCCTCAGGGGCAGGGAGAGACCCAGTACTTC. The genes are TRBV15 and TRBJ2-5; perhaps TRBD1 as D (6 bases). There are 15 residues in the CDR3. CDR1 and CDR2 from the germline V gene are LNHNV and YYDKDF (reference sequence). V lost 4 bases and J 4 bases, leaving 16 bases between the germline ends.

This clone came up once. The chain couples TRBV7-3 to TRBJ2-3; D is possibly TRBD2 (6 bases). The germline V gene encodes CDR1 SGHTA and CDR2 FQGTGA. V was cut by 2 bases and J by 0 bases, with 15 bases left in between. The CDR3 is 17 amino acids. The CDR3 loop reads CASSLVQGGASTDTQYF. The CDR3 nucleotides read TGTGCCAGCAGCTTAGTTCAGGGCGGGGCGAGCACAGATACGCAGTATTTT. Supplemented by reference TRBV7-3 and TRBJ2-3, the full variable domain reads GAGVSQTPSNKVTEKGKYVELRCDPISGHTALYWYRQSLGQGPEFLIYFQGTGAADDSGLPNDRFFAVRPEGSVSTLKIQRTERGDSAVYLCASSLVQGGASTDTQYFGPGTRLTVL.

The CDR3 region has the DNA TGTGCCAGTAGTATGAGGACAGACAAAGAGACCCAGTACTTC. Translated: CASSMRTDKETQYF. The rearrangement links TRBV19 to TRBJ2-5; the D gene is possibly TRBD1 (6 bases). V lost 3 bases and J lost 3, with 11 bases in between. CDR1 is LNHDA and CDR2 is SQIVND in the germline V gene (reference sequence). CDR3 length: 14 residues.

The J gene is TRBJ1-1, the V gene TRBV29-1; 9 bases match TRBD1. The CDR3 is 14 amino acids. The trim removed 5 bases at V and 6 bases at J, leaving 10 bases unmatched. Germline V lookup: CDR1 SQVTM, CDR2 ANQGSEA. The CDR3 here is CSVLGTGSFAEAFF. The CDR3 DNA reads TGCAGCGTTTTAGGGACAGGGAGTTTTGCTGAAGCTTTCTTT.

The chain has TRBV9 and TRBJ1-5, with 10 positions matching TRBD1. The ends lost 4 bases at V and 5 bases at J; junction bases unmatched: 9. The CDR3 covers 16 residues. The V gene's germline CDR1 is SGDLS and CDR2 YYNGEE. The CDR3 loop reads CASSPGGGTGDQPQHF. CDR3 coding DNA: TGTGCCAGCAGCCCAGGGGGAGGGACAGGGGATCAGCCCCAGCATTTT.

V is TRBV9 and J is TRBJ2-7, with D tentatively TRBD1 (6 bases). Germline V lookup: CDR1 SGDLS, CDR2 YYNGEE. The CDR3 extends over 16 amino acids. V was trimmed by 0 bases and J by 5 bases, leaving 18 bases between them. The CDR3 loop is CASSVEVGTSANEQYF. In DNA, the CDR3 is TGTGCCAGCAGCGTAGAAGTCGGGACATCAGCCAACGAGCAGTACTTC.

The V gene is TRBV5-1, the J gene TRBJ1-4; TRBD1 matches at 7 bases. J gave up 0 bases and V 4 bases, and 6 bases lay outside the gene matches. Germline V lookup: CDR1 SGHRS, CDR2 YFSETQ. This CDR3 comprises 16 residues. The DNA for the CDR3 is TGCGCCAGCAGCGTAACCGGGACAGCAACTAATGAAAAACTGTTTTTT. It specifies CASSVTGTATNEKLFF.

This clone was seen a single time. The chain recombines TRBV29-1 with TRBJ2-5; perhaps TRBD2 as D (6 bases). CDR3 length: 11 residues. Looked up from germline, CDR1 is SQVTM and CDR2 is ANQGSEA. CDR3 protein: CARAEGETQYF. The CDR3 DNA is TGCGCCCGGGCGGAGGGAGAGACCCAGTACTTC.

V usage is TRBV19 and J usage is TRBJ1-1; D remains unclear. The V gene lost 6 bases and the J gene lost 1 base, with 9 bases spanning the gap. The CDR3 covers 13 residues. Looked up from germline, CDR1 is LNHDA and CDR2 is SQIVND (reference sequence). The DNA of the CDR3 is TGTGCCAGTAGCGACAACAAGAACACTGAAGCTTTCTTT. Protein sequence: CASSDNKNTEAFF.

This clone showed up just a few times. This chain joins TRBV7-2 and TRBJ1-1; 7 nucleotides agree with TRBD1. The V and J ends lost 2 bases and 0 bases, in that order; junction bases with no gene match: 6. CDR3 length: 16 amino acids. Germline V gives CDR1 SGHTA, CDR2 FQGNSA. The CDR3 coding sequence is TGTGCCAGCAGCTTAAGGGCAGGGGGAATGAACACTGAAGCTTTCTTT. This sequence encodes CASSLRAGGMNTEAFF.

The chain carries TRBV7-2 and TRBJ1-2; 11 bases fit TRBD1. The CDR3 has 13 residues. Germline assignment: CDR1 SGHTA and CDR2 FQGNSA. V shed 3 bases, J shed 7 bases, and the junction held 1 base outside the gene matches. The CDR3: CASSLGTGGGYTF. In DNA, the CDR3 is TGTGCCAGCAGCTTGGGGACAGGGGGTGGCTACACCTTC.

The rearrangement uses TRBV9 and TRBJ1-3; 8 bases map to TRBD1. The CDR3 is 15 residues long. The germline V gene encodes CDR1 SGDLS and CDR2 YYNGEE. After removal of 4 bases from V and 2 bases from J, the junction contained 5 bases not matched to a gene. The CDR3 loop reads CASSLGQDTGNTIYF. CDR3 DNA sequence: TGTGCCAGCAGCCTGGGACAGGACACTGGAAACACCATATATTTT.